Sequencing of this T cell receptor beta chain was carried out in a study of blood T cell repertoires in COVID-19. Study-level background: PBMCs, B-cell-depleted T cells, or T cells provided the cDNA or gDNA that made up the material.

Per the original data handling: The assay estimated nucleated cells by amplifying reference gene primers. The assay was immunoSEQ multiplex PCR, and TCRdb's table has in-frame clones only and misses some. Clonal size and the V and J genes are those of that table, whereas D and trimming came from the DNA. The top ten clones hold 2.5% to 3.5% of a sample with 390,000 or so clones, roughly 90% of them seen once. Seattle participants joined during active infection and were tracked over time. This CDR3 region has 15 residues. Trimming removed 3 bases from V and 0 bases from J, with 10 bases in between. Germline V gives CDR1 SGHNT, CDR2 YYREEE (reference sequence).

The J gene is TRBJ2-1, the V gene TRBV5-4; D call uncertain. This receptor was obtained from a woman aged 25 to 39 with COVID-19, enrolled during active disease. The specimen sequenced was peripheral blood. The chain's CDR3 is CASSSVMSSYNEQFF. CDR3 bases: TGTGCCAGCAGCTCCGTCATGAGCTCCTACAATGAGCAGTTCTTC.